The rows below give T cell receptor beta chains drawn from one sample of a study of CD8 T cells in Susac syndrome. MiXCR was run by TCRdb on the immunoSEQ multiplex PCR reads, yielding one entry per CDR3 protein. The sample comprises around 100,000 distinct CDR3 sequences, 95% of which are singletons, and approximately 0.33% rests with the top ten. Material for sequencing was CD8+ T cells from PBMCs. Receptor source: a human donor with Susac syndrome. The CDR3 runs from the conserved cysteine through the conserved F or W. The order of the fields is clone size, V gene, J gene, D gene, CDR3 length, CDR3 protein, CDR3 DNA. D genes are given only for firm matches. For some rows the clone size is stated as once, few or many, or as a class when expanded; others skip it.

.	TRBV2	TRBJ1-1	TRBD1	14	CASSQTGGRAEAFF	TGTGCCAGCAGTCAGACAGGGGGCCGGGCTGAAGCTTTCTTT
.	TRBV12-3/TRBV12-4	TRBJ1-2	.	17	CASSSPGRRRVDYGYTF	TGTGCCAGCAGTTCTCCGGGACGGCGAAGGGTTGACTATGGCTACACCTTC
.	TRBV20-1	TRBJ1-2	TRBD1	14	CSASRQGANYGYTF	TGCAGTGCTTCCAGGCAGGGGGCCAACTATGGCTACACCTTC
.	TRBV15	TRBJ2-6	TRBD1	18	CATSSPGTGRSGANVLTF	TGTGCCACCAGCAGCCCCGGGACAGGGCGCTCTGGGGCCAACGTCCTGACTTTC
.	TRBV4-1	TRBJ2-7	.	15	CASSRVGDGTYEQYF	TGCGCCAGCAGCCGAGTTGGGGACGGAACCTACGAGCAGTACTTC
.	TRBV3-1	TRBJ2-5	.	15	CASSPRRDALETQYF	TGTGCCAGCAGCCCACGCCGGGACGCGTTAGAGACCCAGTACTTC
.	TRBV4-2	TRBJ2-5	.	17	CASSQDVEGRNQETQYF	TGTGCCAGCAGCCAAGATGTGGAGGGACGTAACCAAGAGACCCAGTACTTC
.	TRBV6-4	TRBJ2-2	TRBD2	14	CASSERTSTGELVF	TGTGCCAGCAGTGAAAGGACTAGCACCGGGGAGCTGGTTTTT
.	TRBV4-1	TRBJ1-2	.	15	CASSQDQETNYGYTF	TGCGCCAGCAGCCAAGATCAGGAGACTAACTATGGCTACACCTTC
.	TRBV3-1	TRBJ1-1	.	14	CASSQRVGYTEAFF	TGTGCCAGCAGCCAGAGGGTGGGGTACACTGAAGCTTTCTTT
once	TRBV7-9	TRBJ1-2	.	14	CASSLASDGDGYTF	TGTGCCAGCAGCTTAGCGAGCGATGGCGATGGCTACACCTTC
.	TRBV28	TRBJ2-5	.	12	CASSWGTETQYF	TGTGCCAGCAGTTGGGGAACCGAGACCCAGTACTTC
.	TRBV20-1	TRBJ2-5	.	17	CSALVPVAELYQETQYF	TGCAGTGCACTAGTGCCTGTTGCGGAGCTTTACCAAGAGACCCAGTACTTC
.	TRBV7-2	TRBJ2-7	TRBD1	13	CASSSGQVYEQYF	TGTGCCAGCAGCTCCGGACAGGTTTACGAGCAGTACTTC
.	TRBV9	TRBJ2-1	.	15	CASSVWETTNNEQFF	TGTGCCAGCAGCGTTTGGGAGACAACAAACAATGAGCAGTTCTTC
.	TRBV24-1	TRBJ2-2	TRBD1	14	CATEGTDNTGELFF	TGTGCCACCGAGGGGACAGACAACACCGGGGAGCTGTTTTTT
.	TRBV11-2	TRBJ2-3	.	15	CASSFSLANTDTQYF	TGTGCCAGCAGCTTCTCACTAGCAAACACAGATACGCAGTATTTT
.	TRBV15	TRBJ2-7	TRBD2	15	CATSPSAGGTYEQYF	TGTGCCACCAGCCCAAGCGCCGGGGGGACCTACGAGCAGTACTTC
.	TRBV20-1	TRBJ2-1	.	14	CSARGSSSYNEQFF	TGCAGTGCTAGAGGCTCCAGCTCCTACAATGAGCAGTTCTTC
.	TRBV6-6	TRBJ2-5	.	11	CASCLKETQYF	TGTGCCAGCTGTTTAAAGGAGACCCAGTACTTC
.	TRBV29-1	TRBJ2-3	TRBD2	14	CSLRAGGREDTQYF	TGCAGCCTTCGAGCGGGAGGACGCGAAGATACGCAGTATTTT
.	TRBV20-1	TRBJ2-3	.	16	CSAREIMGGRTDTQYF	TGCAGTGCTAGAGAAATTATGGGCGGACGCACAGATACGCAGTATTTT
.	TRBV20-1	TRBJ2-1	TRBD2	10	CSPPGGEQFF	TGCAGTCCCCCGGGAGGTGAGCAGTTCTTC
.	TRBV12-3/TRBV12-4	TRBJ1-1	TRBD1	13	CASSFDRVGQAFF	TGTGCCAGCAGCTTCGACAGGGTTGGACAGGCTTTCTTT
.	TRBV29-1	TRBJ1-1	TRBD1	15	CSVSIQGGMNTEAFF	TGCAGCGTATCAATTCAGGGGGGTATGAACACTGAAGCTTTCTTT
.	TRBV27	TRBJ2-1	.	15	CASTLLRGTGNEQFF	TGTGCCAGCACCTTACTAAGGGGTACTGGCAATGAGCAGTTCTTC
.	TRBV3-1	TRBJ2-7	.	13	CASSQATGYEQYF	TGTGCCAGCAGCCAAGCTACAGGCTACGAGCAGTACTTC
.	TRBV9	TRBJ2-3	TRBD2	15	CASSGLLAGADTQYF	TGTGCCAGCAGCGGTTTACTAGCGGGAGCAGATACGCAGTATTTT
.	TRBV6-5	TRBJ1-6	TRBD1	16	CASSYIGTGGLSPLHF	TGTGCCAGCAGTTACATAGGGACAGGGGGATTGTCACCCCTCCACTTT
.	TRBV7-9	TRBJ1-1	.	13	CAIQTDMNTEAFF	TGTGCCATCCAGACAGACATGAACACTGAAGCTTTCTTT
.	TRBV28	TRBJ1-2	.	15	CASSTPDTRKGGYTF	TGTGCCAGCAGTACCCCGGACACACGGAAGGGGGGCTACACCTTC
.	TRBV3-1	TRBJ1-6	.	14	CASRRQATNSPLHF	TGTGCCAGCAGACGGCAGGCAACTAATTCACCCCTCCACTTT
.	TRBV12-3/TRBV12-4	TRBJ2-3	TRBD1	14	CASTQDRGKNTQYF	TGTGCCAGCACCCAGGACAGGGGCAAGAATACGCAGTATTTT
.	TRBV7-2	TRBJ2-4	TRBD2	15	CASSTSGERGYIQYF	TGTGCCAGCAGCACTAGCGGGGAACGAGGGTACATTCAGTACTTC
.	TRBV5-1	TRBJ2-7	TRBD2	15	CASSMSLAGGYEQYF	TGCGCCAGCTCGATGTCGTTAGCGGGAGGCTACGAGCAGTACTTC
.	TRBV29-1	TRBJ1-1	.	15	CSVERGGRLNTEAFF	TGCAGCGTCGAGAGAGGCGGCAGGCTGAACACTGAAGCTTTCTTT
.	TRBV27	TRBJ2-7	TRBD1	15	CASSRPGQGFREQYF	TGTGCCAGCAGTCGGCCGGGACAGGGGTTCCGCGAGCAGTACTTC
.	TRBV27	TRBJ2-5	.	14	CASSTTGEGETQYF	TGTGCCAGCAGCACTACAGGGGAGGGAGAGACCCAGTACTTC
.	TRBV27	TRBJ1-5	.	17	CASSPALPGTPDQPQHF	TGTGCCAGCAGTCCAGCCCTCCCTGGGACACCGGATCAGCCCCAGCATTTT
.	TRBV4-2	TRBJ2-7	.	16	CASSQLDPGTSYEQYF	TGTGCCAGCAGCCAACTGGACCCAGGGACCTCCTACGAGCAGTACTTC
.	TRBV29-1	TRBJ2-7	.	11	CSVEESYEQYF	TGCAGCGTTGAAGAATCCTACGAGCAGTACTTC